This TCR beta chain derives from a study of response to subunit inactivated influenza vaccine. TCRdb re-analysed the RT-PCR reads in MiXCR, keeping a single row per CDR3 protein. The sample has approximately 170,000 distinct CDR3 sequences, approximately 15% seen once. The V and J ends lost 3 bases and 6 bases, in that order; junction bases with no gene match: 10. The CDR3 runs 15 residues. Germline assignment: CDR1 DFQATT and CDR2 SNEGSKA (reference sequence). The clonotype was recovered from a man between 50 and 59 years old who received an inactivated influenza vaccine. The sample consisted of CD8+ T cells sorted from PBMCs, taken 4 to 6 days after vaccination. The rearrangement links TRBV20-1 to TRBJ2-7; 11 bases line up with TRBD2. Here the CDR3 DNA reads TGCAGTGCTAGTTCGGGCGGCCTAGCGGGAGGCGAGCAGTACTTC. Its translation: CSASSGGLAGGEQYF.